Listed below are T cell receptor beta chains from one sample, sequenced in a study of cytomegalovirus exposure and HLA in healthy donors. Libraries were prepared by immunoSEQ multiplex PCR; TCRdb keeps only in-frame clonotypes and omits some of them. The ten top clones account for 1%, within a sample of roughly 120,000 clones. Sequencing was done on a sample of PBMCs. The receptors were gathered from a man between 18 and 35 years old in good health and CMV-seronegative. Each CDR3 is given with its conserved first and last residue. A D gene is named only where the DNA matches it firmly.

d_call j_call cdr3_length v_call cdr3_aa cdr3_nt
NA TRBJ1-2 15 TRBV5-1 CASSWSPPSNYGYTF TGCGCCAGCAGCTGGAGCCCCCCCTCTAACTATGGCTACACCTTC
NA TRBJ2-3 15 TRBV5-1 CASSFVGDLTDTQYF TGCGCCAGCAGCTTTGTAGGGGATTTAACAGATACGCAGTATTTT
NA TRBJ1-5 13 TRBV28 CASSYNRPQPQHF TGTGCCAGCTCATACAACAGGCCGCAGCCCCAGCATTTT
TRBD2 TRBJ2-3 16 TRBV11-2 CASSFGGAGVGDTQYF TGTGCCAGCAGCTTTGGTGGGGCGGGAGTAGGGGATACGCAGTATTTT
NA TRBJ2-7 15 TRBV14 CASSQGVVRQYEQYF TGTGCCAGCAGCCAAGGAGTCGTTCGACAGTACGAGCAGTACTTC
NA TRBJ1-1 11 TRBV28 CASSRRKGAFF TGTGCCAGCAGCCGGCGGAAAGGAGCTTTCTTT
TRBD2 TRBJ2-7 14 TRBV5-4 CASSLAGGLYEQYF TGTGCCAGCAGCTTGGCGGGGGGACTTTACGAGCAGTACTTC
NA TRBJ2-7 15 TRBV2 CASREPGLPTYEQYF TGTGCCAGCAGAGAACCAGGGCTACCTACCTACGAGCAGTACTTC
NA TRBJ1-1 13 TRBV6-5 CASSEVFDTEAFF TGTGCCAGCTCGGAGGTGTTTGACACTGAAGCTTTCTTT
NA TRBJ2-3 14 TRBV6-5 CASSYSDTADTQYF TGTGCCAGCAGTTACTCGGACACGGCAGATACGCAGTATTTT
TRBD2 TRBJ2-2 18 TRBV4-1 CASSQDPFSGSWTGELFF TGCGCCAGCAGCCAAGATCCCTTTAGCGGGAGTTGGACCGGGGAGCTGTTTTTT
NA TRBJ2-7 12 TRBV27 CASSPDRLRQYF TGTGCCAGCAGTCCCGACAGGTTGCGACAGTACTTC
NA TRBJ2-7 15 TRBV28 CASSLRASALYEQYF TGTGCCAGCAGTTTACGAGCTTCTGCGCTCTACGAGCAGTACTTC
TRBD2 TRBJ2-1 13 TRBV27 CASSSLAVQEQFF TGTGCCAGCAGTTCCCTAGCGGTACAGGAGCAGTTCTTC
TRBD1 TRBJ1-4 17 TRBV11-2 CASSFNPGQGTNEKLFF TGTGCCAGCAGCTTCAATCCGGGACAGGGTACTAATGAAAAACTGTTTTTT
NA TRBJ1-3 14 TRBV9 CASSVAGFGNTIYF TGTGCCAGCAGCGTAGCAGGGTTTGGAAACACCATATATTTT
NA TRBJ2-7 12 TRBV28 CASSTGRYEQYF TGTGCCAGCAGCACGGGGAGGTACGAGCAGTACTTC
TRBD1 TRBJ1-3 18 TRBV5-1 CASSLTGTERYSGNTIYF TGCGCCAGCAGCTTAACCGGGACAGAGCGATACTCTGGAAACACCATATATTTT
TRBD1 TRBJ1-2 15 TRBV27 CASSLTLTGEEGYTF TGTGCCAGCAGTTTAACCCTGACAGGGGAGGAGGGCTACACCTTC
TRBD1 TRBJ2-1 17 TRBV11-2 CASSLNPGTASDNEQFF TGTGCCAGCAGCTTAAATCCCGGGACAGCCTCCGACAATGAGCAGTTCTTC
NA TRBJ1-1 13 TRBV30 CAWSSVWRSEAFF TGTGCCTGGAGTTCCGTCTGGAGGAGTGAAGCTTTCTTT
TRBD1 TRBJ1-1 15 TRBV7-9 CASGLGIPGGSEAFF TGTGCCAGCGGGCTGGGGATCCCAGGGGGCTCTGAAGCTTTCTTT
NA TRBJ2-7 12 TRBV28 CASRTGGGEQYF TGTGCCAGCAGAACAGGGGGGGGCGAGCAGTACTTC
TRBD1 TRBJ2-7 14 TRBV5-1 CASGRTGPAYEQYF TGCGCCAGCGGCCGGACAGGACCCGCCTACGAGCAGTACTTC
TRBD1 TRBJ2-6 18 TRBV18 CASSPGQAGEIGANVLTF TGTGCCAGCTCACCCGGACAGGCTGGAGAGATCGGGGCCAACGTCCTGACTTTC
TRBD1 TRBJ1-1 14 TRBV9 CASSVGTGSTEAFF TGTGCCAGCAGCGTCGGGACAGGGAGCACTGAAGCTTTCTTT
NA TRBJ2-7 12 TRBV5-1 CASSLDGYEQYF TGCGCCAGCAGCCTGGACGGCTACGAGCAGTACTTC
TRBD1 TRBJ2-7 16 TRBV11-3 CASSLRAGGRLSEQYF TGTGCCAGCAGCTTGAGGGCAGGGGGTCGGTTGAGCGAGCAGTACTTC
TRBD1 TRBJ1-5 15 TRBV28 CASSVPGQGNQPQHF TGTGCCAGCAGTGTACCGGGACAGGGCAATCAGCCCCAGCATTTT